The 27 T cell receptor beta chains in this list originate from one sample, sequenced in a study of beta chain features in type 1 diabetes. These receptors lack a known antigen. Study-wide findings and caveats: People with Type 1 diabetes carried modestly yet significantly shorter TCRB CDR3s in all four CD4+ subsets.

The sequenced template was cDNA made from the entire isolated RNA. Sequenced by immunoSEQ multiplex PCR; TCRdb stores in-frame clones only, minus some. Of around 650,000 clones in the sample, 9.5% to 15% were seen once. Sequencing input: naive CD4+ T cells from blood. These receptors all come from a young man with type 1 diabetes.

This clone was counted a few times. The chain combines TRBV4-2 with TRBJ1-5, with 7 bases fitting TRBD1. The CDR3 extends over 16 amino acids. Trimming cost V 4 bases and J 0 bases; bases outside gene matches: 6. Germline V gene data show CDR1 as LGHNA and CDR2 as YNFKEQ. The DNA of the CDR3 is TGTGCCAGCAGCCCAAACCAGGGGGATAGCAATCAGCCCCAGCATTTT. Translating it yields CASSPNQGDSNQPQHF.

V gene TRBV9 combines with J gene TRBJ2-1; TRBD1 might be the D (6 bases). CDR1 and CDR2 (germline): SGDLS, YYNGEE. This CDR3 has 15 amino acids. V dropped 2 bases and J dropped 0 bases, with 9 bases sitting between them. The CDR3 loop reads CASSVTGSSYNEQFF. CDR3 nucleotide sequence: TGTGCCAGCAGCGTCACAGGGAGCTCCTACAATGAGCAGTTCTTC. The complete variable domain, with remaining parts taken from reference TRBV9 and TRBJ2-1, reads DSGVTQTPKHLITATGQRVTLRCSPRSGDLSVYWYQQSLDQGLQFLIQYYNGEERAKGNILERFSAQQFPDLHSELNLSSLELGDSALYFCASSVTGSSYNEQFFGPGTRLTVL.

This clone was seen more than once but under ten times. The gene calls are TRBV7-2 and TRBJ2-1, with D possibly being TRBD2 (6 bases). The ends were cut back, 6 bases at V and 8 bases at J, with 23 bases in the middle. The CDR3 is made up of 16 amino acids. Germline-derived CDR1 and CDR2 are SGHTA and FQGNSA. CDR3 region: CASSRVSGPLSDEQFF. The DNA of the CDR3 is TGTGCCAGCAGTCGAGTTAGCGGCCCTCTGTCCGATGAGCAGTTCTTC.

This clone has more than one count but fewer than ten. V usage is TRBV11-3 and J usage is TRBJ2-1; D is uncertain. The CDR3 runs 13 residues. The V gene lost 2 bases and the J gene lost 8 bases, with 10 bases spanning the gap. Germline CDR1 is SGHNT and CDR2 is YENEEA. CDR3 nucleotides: TGTGCCAGCAGCTTAAGAGCTGGTGATGAGCAGTTCTTC. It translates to CASSLRAGDEQFF.

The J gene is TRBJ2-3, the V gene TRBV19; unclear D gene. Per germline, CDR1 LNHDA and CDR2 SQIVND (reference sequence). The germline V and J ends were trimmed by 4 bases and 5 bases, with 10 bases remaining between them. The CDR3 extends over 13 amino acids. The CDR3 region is CASSTTSEDTQYF. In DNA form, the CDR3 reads TGTGCCAGTAGTACGACTTCAGAAGATACGCAGTATTTT. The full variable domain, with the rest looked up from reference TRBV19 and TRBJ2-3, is DGGITQSPKYLFRKEGQNVTLSCEQNLNHDAMYWYRQDPGQGLRLIYYSQIVNDFQKGDIAEGYSVSREKKESFPLTVTSAQKNPTAFYLCASSTTSEDTQYFGPGTRLTVL.

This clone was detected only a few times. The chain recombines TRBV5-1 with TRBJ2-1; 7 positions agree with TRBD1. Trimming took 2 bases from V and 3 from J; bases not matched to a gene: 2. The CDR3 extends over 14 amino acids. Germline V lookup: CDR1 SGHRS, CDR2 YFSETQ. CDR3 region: CASSLGGFYNEQFF. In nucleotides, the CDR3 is TGCGCCAGCAGCTTAGGGGGCTTCTACAATGAGCAGTTCTTC. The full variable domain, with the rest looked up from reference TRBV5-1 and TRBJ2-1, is KAGVTQTPRYLIKTRGQQVTLSCSPISGHRSVSWYQQTPGQGLQFLFEYFSETQRNKGNFPGRFSGRQFSNSRSEMNVSTLELGDSALYLCASSLGGFYNEQFFGPGTRLTVL.

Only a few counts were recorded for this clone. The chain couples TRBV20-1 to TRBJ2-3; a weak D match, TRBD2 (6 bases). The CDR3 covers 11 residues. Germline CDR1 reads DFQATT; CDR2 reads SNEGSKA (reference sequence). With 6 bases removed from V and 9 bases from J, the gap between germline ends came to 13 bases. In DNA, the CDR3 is TGCAGTGCACCGTCCGGGAGCACGCAGTATTTT. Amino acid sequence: CSAPSGSTQYF.

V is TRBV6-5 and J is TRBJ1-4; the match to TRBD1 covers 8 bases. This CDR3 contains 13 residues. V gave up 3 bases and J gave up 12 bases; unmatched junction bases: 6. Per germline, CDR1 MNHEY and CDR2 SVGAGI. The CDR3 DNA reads TGTGCCAGCAGTTATGCAGGGGGCGCAGAACTGTTTTTT. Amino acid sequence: CASSYAGGAELFF.

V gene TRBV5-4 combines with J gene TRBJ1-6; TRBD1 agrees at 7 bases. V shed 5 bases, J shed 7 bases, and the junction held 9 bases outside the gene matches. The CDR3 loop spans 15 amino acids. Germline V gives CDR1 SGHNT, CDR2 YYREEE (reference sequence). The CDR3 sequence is CASRVRGQQNSPLHF. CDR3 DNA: TGTGCCAGCAGGGTTAGGGGACAGCAGAATTCACCCCTCCACTTT.

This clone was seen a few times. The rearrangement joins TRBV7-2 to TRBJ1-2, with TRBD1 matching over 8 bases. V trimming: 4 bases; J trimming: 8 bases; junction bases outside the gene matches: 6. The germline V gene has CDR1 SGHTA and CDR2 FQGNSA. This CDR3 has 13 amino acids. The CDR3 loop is CASSSRQGFGYTF. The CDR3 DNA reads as TGTGCCAGCAGCTCCAGACAGGGGTTCGGCTACACCTTC.

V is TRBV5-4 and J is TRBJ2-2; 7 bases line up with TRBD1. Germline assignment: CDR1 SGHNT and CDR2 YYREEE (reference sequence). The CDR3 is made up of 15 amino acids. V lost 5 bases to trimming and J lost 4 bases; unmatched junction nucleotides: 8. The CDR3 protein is CASRVDRAATGELFF. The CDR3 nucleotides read TGTGCCAGCAGGGTCGACAGGGCGGCCACCGGGGAGCTGTTTTTT.

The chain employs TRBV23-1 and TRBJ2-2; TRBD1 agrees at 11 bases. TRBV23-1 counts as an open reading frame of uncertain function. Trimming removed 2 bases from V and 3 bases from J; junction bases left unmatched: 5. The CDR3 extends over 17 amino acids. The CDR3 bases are TGCGCCAGCAGTCAAATTAGGACAGGGGGCTACACCGGGGAGCTGTTTTTT. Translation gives CASSQIRTGGYTGELFF.

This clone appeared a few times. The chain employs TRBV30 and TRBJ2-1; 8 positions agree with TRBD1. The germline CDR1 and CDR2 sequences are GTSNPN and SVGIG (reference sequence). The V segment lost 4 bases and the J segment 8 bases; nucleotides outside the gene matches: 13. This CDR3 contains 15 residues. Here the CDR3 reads CAWIPGQAEAHEQFF. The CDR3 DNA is TGTGCCTGGATCCCGGGACAGGCCGAGGCCCATGAGCAGTTCTTC.

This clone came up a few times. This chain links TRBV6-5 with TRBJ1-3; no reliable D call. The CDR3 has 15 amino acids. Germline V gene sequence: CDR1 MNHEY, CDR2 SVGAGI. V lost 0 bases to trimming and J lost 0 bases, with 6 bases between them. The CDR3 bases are TGTGCCAGCAGTTACTCACAGAGCTCTGGAAACACCATATATTTT. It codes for CASSYSQSSGNTIYF.

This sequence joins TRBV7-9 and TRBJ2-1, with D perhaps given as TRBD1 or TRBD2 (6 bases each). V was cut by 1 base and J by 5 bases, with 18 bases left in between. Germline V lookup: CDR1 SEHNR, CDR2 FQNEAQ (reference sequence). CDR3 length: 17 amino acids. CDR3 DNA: TGTGCCAGCAGCTTAGGGCCCGGGGGCAGCCTAGACAATGAGCAGTTCTTC. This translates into CASSLGPGGSLDNEQFF. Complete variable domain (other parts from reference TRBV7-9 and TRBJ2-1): DTGVSQNPRHKITKRGQNVTFRCDPISEHNRLYWYRQTLGQGPEFLTYFQNEAQLEKSRLLSDRFSAERPKGSFSTLEIQRTEQGDSAMYLCASSLGPGGSLDNEQFFGPGTRLTVL.

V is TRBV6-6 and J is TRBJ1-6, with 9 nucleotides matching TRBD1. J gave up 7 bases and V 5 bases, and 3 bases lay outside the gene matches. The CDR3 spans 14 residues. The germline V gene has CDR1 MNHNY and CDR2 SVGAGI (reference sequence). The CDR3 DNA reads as TGTGCCAGCAGTCCCGGGACAGGGAATTCACCCCTCCACTTT. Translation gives CASSPGTGNSPLHF.

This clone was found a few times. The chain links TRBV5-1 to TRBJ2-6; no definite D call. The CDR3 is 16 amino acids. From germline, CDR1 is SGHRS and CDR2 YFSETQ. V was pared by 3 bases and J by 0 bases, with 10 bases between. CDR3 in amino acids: CASSSNVHSGANVLTF. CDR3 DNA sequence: TGCGCCAGCAGCTCGAACGTGCACTCTGGGGCCAACGTCCTGACTTTC. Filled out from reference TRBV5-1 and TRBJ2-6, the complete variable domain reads KAGVTQTPRYLIKTRGQQVTLSCSPISGHRSVSWYQQTPGQGLQFLFEYFSETQRNKGNFPGRFSGRQFSNSRSEMNVSTLELGDSALYLCASSSNVHSGANVLTFGAGSRLTVL.

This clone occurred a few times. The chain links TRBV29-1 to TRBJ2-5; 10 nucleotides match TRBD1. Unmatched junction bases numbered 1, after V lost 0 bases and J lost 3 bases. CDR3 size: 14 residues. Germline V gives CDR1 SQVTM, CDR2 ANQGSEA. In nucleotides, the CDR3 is TGCAGCGTTGAAGATGGGACAGGGGAAGAGACCCAGTACTTC. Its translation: CSVEDGTGEETQYF.

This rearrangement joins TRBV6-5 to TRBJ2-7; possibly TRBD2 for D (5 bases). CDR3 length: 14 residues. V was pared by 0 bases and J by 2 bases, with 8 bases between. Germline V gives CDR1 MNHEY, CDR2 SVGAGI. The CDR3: CASSYSSRAYEQYF. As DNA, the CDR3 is TGTGCCAGCAGTTACTCGTCGAGGGCCTACGAGCAGTACTTC.

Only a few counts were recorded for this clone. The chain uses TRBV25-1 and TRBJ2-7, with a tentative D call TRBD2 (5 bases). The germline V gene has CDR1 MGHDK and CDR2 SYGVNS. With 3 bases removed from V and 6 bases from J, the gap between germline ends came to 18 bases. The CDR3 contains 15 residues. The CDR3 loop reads CASSEVSGYIGEQYF. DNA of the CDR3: TGTGCCAGCAGTGAGGTTTCGGGGTATATCGGCGAGCAGTACTTC.

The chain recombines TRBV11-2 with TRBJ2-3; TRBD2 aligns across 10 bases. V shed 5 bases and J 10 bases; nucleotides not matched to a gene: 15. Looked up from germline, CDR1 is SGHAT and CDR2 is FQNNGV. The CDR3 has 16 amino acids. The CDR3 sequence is CASSPSASGGASAQYF. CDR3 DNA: TGTGCCAGCAGCCCCAGTGCCAGCGGGGGGGCCAGCGCGCAGTATTTT. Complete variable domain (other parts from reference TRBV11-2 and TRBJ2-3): EAGVAQSPRYKIIEKRQSVAFWCNPISGHATLYWYQQILGQGPKLLIQFQNNGVVDDSQLPKDRFSAERLKGVDSTLKIQPAKLEDSAVYLCASSPSASGGASAQYFGPGTRLTVL.

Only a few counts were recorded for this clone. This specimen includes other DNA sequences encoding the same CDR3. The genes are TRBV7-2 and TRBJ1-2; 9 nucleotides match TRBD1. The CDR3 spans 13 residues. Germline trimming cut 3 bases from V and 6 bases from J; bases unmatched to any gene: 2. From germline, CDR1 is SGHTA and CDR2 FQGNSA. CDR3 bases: TGTGCCAGCAGCTTGGGGACAGGGAATGGCTACACCTTC. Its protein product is CASSLGTGNGYTF.

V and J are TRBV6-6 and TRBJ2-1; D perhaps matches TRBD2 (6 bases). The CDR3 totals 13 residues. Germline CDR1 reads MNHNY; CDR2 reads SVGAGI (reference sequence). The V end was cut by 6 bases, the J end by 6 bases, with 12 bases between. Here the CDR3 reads CASRRLVSNEQFF. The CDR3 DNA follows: TGTGCCAGCAGGAGACTAGTCTCCAATGAGCAGTTCTTC.

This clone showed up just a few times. As DNA, the CDR3 is TGCAGCGTCTCCCCCGGGGCGGGCTACGAGCAGTACTTC. This codes for CSVSPGAGYEQYF. The chain employs TRBV29-1 and TRBJ2-7; the D gene could be TRBD1 or TRBD2 (5 bases each). The CDR3 spans 13 residues. Germline V gene sequence: CDR1 SQVTM, CDR2 ANQGSEA. Trimming took off 6 bases at V and 3 bases at J, with 15 bases between the two ends.

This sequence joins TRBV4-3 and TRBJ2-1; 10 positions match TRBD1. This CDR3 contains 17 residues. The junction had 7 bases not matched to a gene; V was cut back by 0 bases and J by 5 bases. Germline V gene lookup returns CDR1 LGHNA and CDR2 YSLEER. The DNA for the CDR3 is TGCGCCAGCAGCCAAGAACCCGGACAGGGGGGACACAATGAGCAGTTCTTC. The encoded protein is CASSQEPGQGGHNEQFF.

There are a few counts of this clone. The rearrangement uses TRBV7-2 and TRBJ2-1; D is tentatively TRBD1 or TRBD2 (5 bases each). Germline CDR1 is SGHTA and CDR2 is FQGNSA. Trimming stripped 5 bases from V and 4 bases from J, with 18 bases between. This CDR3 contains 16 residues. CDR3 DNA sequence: TGTGCCAGCAGCCCCCGGGGCGTCGAGCATTACAATGAGCAGTTCTTC. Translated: CASSPRGVEHYNEQFF.

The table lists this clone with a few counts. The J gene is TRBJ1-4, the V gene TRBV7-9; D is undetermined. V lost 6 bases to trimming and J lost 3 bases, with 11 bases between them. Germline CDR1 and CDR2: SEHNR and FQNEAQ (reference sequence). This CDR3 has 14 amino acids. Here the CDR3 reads CASSQWQANEKLFF. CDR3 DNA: TGTGCCAGCAGTCAGTGGCAAGCTAATGAAAAACTGTTTTTT.